This T cell receptor beta chain emerged from a study of blood T cells in healthy people across ages. Overall study: About one barcoded TCR beta cDNA was captured per two T cells.

With respect to this clonotype: Its antigen is unidentified.

Germline loops: CDR1 MNHNY, CDR2 SVGAGI (reference sequence). CDR3 length equals 12 residues. Regarding the study as a whole: Strong correlation existed between TCR beta diversity and naive T cell percentage. Versus aged donors, long-lived donors had higher diversity and more naive CD4+ cells.

A second PCR, run for roughly 7 to 11 cycles, used a sample-barcoded 5' primer plus a J-beta primer mix. From the 5' RACE reads, TCRdb called clonotypes with MiXCR, one entry per CDR3 protein. Among around 1,900,000 distinct CDR3 sequences listed, roughly two fifths were seen once. The V and J genes are TRBV6-6 and TRBJ2-4; D is ambiguous. The J call may not be correct, given that the DNA end is closer to TRBJ2-7. The receptor's source is a human donor in good health. The sequencing input was blood. The CDR3 region has the DNA TGTGCCAGCAGTTACGAGGCATACGAGCAGTACTTC. Its protein is CASSYEAYEQYF.